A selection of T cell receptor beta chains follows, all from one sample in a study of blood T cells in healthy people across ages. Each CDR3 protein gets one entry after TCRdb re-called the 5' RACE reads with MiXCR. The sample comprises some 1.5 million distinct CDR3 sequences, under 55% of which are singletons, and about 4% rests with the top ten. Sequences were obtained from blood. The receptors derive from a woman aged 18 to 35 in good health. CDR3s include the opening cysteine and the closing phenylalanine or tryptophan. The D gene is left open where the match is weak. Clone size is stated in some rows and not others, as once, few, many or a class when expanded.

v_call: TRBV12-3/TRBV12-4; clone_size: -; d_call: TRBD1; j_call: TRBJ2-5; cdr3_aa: CAVRDRGGYEQYF; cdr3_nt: TGTGCCGTCCGGGACAGGGGTGGCTATGAGCAGTACTTC
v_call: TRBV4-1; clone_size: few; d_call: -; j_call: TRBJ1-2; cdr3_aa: CASKRWAGTNYGYTF; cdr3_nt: TGCGCCAGCAAGCGTTGGGCCGGAACTAACTATGGCTACACCTTC
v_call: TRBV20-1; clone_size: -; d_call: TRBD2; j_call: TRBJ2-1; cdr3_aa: CSELAGGKYYEQFF; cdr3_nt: TGCAGTGAACTAGCGGGAGGAAAATACTATGAGCAGTTCTTC
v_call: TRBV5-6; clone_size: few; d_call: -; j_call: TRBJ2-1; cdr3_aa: CASSPGGAIYNEQFF; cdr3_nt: TGTGCCAGCAGCCCCGGAGGGGCTATCTACAATGAGCAGTTCTTC
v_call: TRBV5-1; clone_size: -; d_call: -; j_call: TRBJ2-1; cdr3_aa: CASRGEVEQFF; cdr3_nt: TGCGCCAGCAGAGGAGAAGTTGAGCAGTTCTTC
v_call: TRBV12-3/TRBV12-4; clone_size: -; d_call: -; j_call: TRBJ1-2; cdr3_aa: CASSTDTNYGYTF; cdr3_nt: TGTGCCAGCTCGACGGATACCAACTATGGCTACACCTTC
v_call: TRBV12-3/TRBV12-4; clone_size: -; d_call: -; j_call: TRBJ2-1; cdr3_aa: CAGSLRVGGKNEQFF; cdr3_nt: TGTGCCGGCAGTTTAAGGGTCGGGGGTAAGAATGAGCAGTTCTTC
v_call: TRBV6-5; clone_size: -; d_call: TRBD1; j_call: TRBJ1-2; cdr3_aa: CASSYGGQGPNYGYTF; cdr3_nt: TGTGCCAGCAGTTACGGGGGACAGGGCCCTAACTATGGCTACACCTTC
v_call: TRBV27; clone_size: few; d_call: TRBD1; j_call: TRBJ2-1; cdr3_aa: CASSYQGDNEQFF; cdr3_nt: TGTGCCAGCAGTTACCAGGGGGACAATGAGCAGTTCTTC
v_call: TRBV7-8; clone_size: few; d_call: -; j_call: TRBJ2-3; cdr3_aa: CASSLDPFADTQYF; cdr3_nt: TGTGCCAGCAGCTTAGACCCGTTCGCAGATACGCAGTATTTT
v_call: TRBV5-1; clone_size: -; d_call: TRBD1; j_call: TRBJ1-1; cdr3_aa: CASSSTGTGVNTEAFF; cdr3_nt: TGCGCCAGCAGCTCAACCGGGACAGGGGTGAACACTGAAGCTTTCTTT
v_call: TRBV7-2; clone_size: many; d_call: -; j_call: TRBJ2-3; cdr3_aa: CASSTGTDTQYF; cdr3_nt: TGTGCCAGCTCGACAGGAACAGATACGCAGTATTTT
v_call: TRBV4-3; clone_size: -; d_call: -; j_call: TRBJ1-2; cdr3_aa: CASSQGSLYYGYTF; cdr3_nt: TGCGCCAGCAGCCAGGGTAGTTTGTACTATGGCTACACCTTC
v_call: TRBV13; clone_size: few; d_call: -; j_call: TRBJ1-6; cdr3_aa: CASSIRGLLQNSPLHF; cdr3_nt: TGTGCCAGCAGTATACGGGGGCTCCTTCAAAATTCACCCCTCCACTTT